This is a list of T cell receptor beta chains from one sample in a study of cytomegalovirus exposure and HLA in healthy donors. The table came from immunoSEQ multiplex PCR; TCRdb's copy has only in-frame clones and leaves some out. The data hold 150,000 to 200,000 clones, with 65% to 75% observed a single time. Source material: PBMCs. Receptor source: a human donor in good health. The CDR3 runs from the conserved cysteine through the conserved F or W. Fields, in order: clone size, J gene, V gene, D gene, CDR3 protein, CDR3 DNA. D genes are given only for firm matches. For some rows the clone size is stated as once, few or many, or as a class when expanded; others skip it.

. | TRBJ1-2 | TRBV7-2 | . | CASSSLGSGLRGYTF | TGTGCCAGCAGCTCCCTGGGATCAGGGCTGAGAGGCTACACCTTC
. | TRBJ2-7 | TRBV15 | TRBD2 | CATSRETSGSYEQYF | TGTGCCACCAGCAGGGAGACTAGCGGCTCCTACGAGCAGTACTTC
few | TRBJ1-1 | TRBV5-1 | . | CASSLEGGWVEAFF | TGCGCCAGCAGCTTGGAGGGGGGGTGGGTTGAAGCTTTCTTT
. | TRBJ2-7 | TRBV4-3 | . | CASSQGARGWYEQYF | TGCGCCAGCAGCCAAGGGGCCCGGGGTTGGTACGAGCAGTACTTC
. | TRBJ1-1 | TRBV19 | TRBD1 | CATGGRSTEAFF | TGTGCTACAGGGGGCCGAAGCACTGAAGCTTTCTTT
. | TRBJ2-1 | TRBV5-1 | TRBD2 | CASSLVSAGGTGEQFF | TGCGCCAGCAGCTTGGTCTCGGCGGGGGGGACCGGTGAGCAGTTCTTC
. | TRBJ1-6 | TRBV6-1 | TRBD1 | CASSFATGRAPLHF | TGTGCCAGCAGTTTCGCGACAGGGCGCGCACCCCTCCACTTT
. | TRBJ1-5 | TRBV5-1 | . | CASSREGGARQPQHF | TGCGCCAGCAGCCGGGAGGGGGGGGCGAGGCAGCCCCAGCATTTT
. | TRBJ1-3 | TRBV5-4 | TRBD1 | CASSTDRGAGNTIYF | TGTGCCAGCAGCACCGACAGGGGTGCTGGAAACACCATATATTTT
few | TRBJ2-7 | TRBV29-1 | TRBD1 | CSVSARDRGYEQYF | TGCAGCGTCTCCGCCCGGGACAGGGGCTACGAGCAGTACTTC
. | TRBJ2-3 | TRBV13 | TRBD2 | CASSLSGPSTDTQYF | TGTGCCAGCAGCCTTAGCGGGCCAAGCACAGATACGCAGTATTTT
. | TRBJ1-2 | TRBV2 | . | CASRNQGHCGYTF | TGTGCCAGCAGGAATCAGGGTCACTGTGGCTACACCTTC
. | TRBJ2-5 | TRBV27 | TRBD2 | CASSLYASGGETQYF | TGTGCCAGCAGTTTATACGCTAGCGGGGGAGAGACCCAGTACTTC
. | TRBJ2-7 | TRBV12-5 | TRBD1 | CASGLGTGEQYF | TGTGCTAGTGGCCTTGGGACAGGGGAGCAGTACTTC
. | TRBJ2-1 | TRBV6-5 | . | CASRQLEDQFF | TGTGCCAGCAGACAGTTGGAGGACCAGTTCTTC
. | TRBJ2-5 | TRBV4-1 | TRBD2 | CASSLRLAGAEETQYF | TGCGCCAGCAGCCTCCGACTAGCGGGGGCCGAAGAGACCCAGTACTTC
. | TRBJ2-3 | TRBV11-2 | TRBD1 | CASSPGQGDTQYF | TGTGCCAGCAGCCCCGGACAGGGGGATACGCAGTATTTT
. | TRBJ1-3 | TRBV4-1 | . | CASSQSRLSGNTIYF | TGCGCCAGCAGCCAATCGCGTCTCTCTGGAAACACCATATATTTT
. | TRBJ2-3 | TRBV15 | TRBD2 | CATSRARSRGGADTQYF | TGTGCCACCAGCAGAGCCCGATCTCGGGGGGGCGCAGATACGCAGTATTTT
. | TRBJ2-7 | TRBV4-1 | TRBD1 | CASSPGQGDEQYF | TGCGCCAGCAGCCCGGGACAGGGAGACGAGCAGTACTTC
once | TRBJ2-6 | TRBV7-7 | TRBD2 | CASSPVVAGGLTPGANVLTF | TGTGCTAGCAGCCCGGTGGTGGCGGGGGGGCTAACCCCTGGGGCCAACGTCCTGACTTTC
. | TRBJ1-5 | TRBV7-2 | TRBD1 | CASSSGQYSNQPQHF | TGTGCCAGCAGCTCGGGACAGTATAGCAATCAGCCCCAGCATTTT
. | TRBJ2-7 | TRBV19 | . | CASISRDYEQYF | TGTGCCAGTATATCTCGGGATTACGAGCAGTACTTC
. | TRBJ1-2 | TRBV7-2 | . | CASSGDAGEAGYTF | TGTGCCAGCAGCGGGGATGCAGGGGAAGCTGGCTACACCTTC
. | TRBJ2-6 | TRBV6-1 | . | CASSVLISGANVLTF | TGTGCCAGCAGTGTACTAATCTCTGGGGCCAACGTCCTGACTTTC
once | TRBJ2-3 | TRBV19 | . | CASSISPGSTDTQYF | TGTGCCAGTAGTATCTCGCCAGGGAGCACAGATACGCAGTATTTT
once | TRBJ1-2 | TRBV6-4 | . | CASSPRYGYTF | TGTGCCAGCAGTCCCCGTTATGGCTACACCTTC
. | TRBJ1-4 | TRBV10-2 | TRBD1 | CASSSPGTAATNEKLFF | TGCGCCAGCAGTTCCCCCGGGACAGCCGCAACTAATGAAAAACTGTTTTTT
. | TRBJ2-3 | TRBV2 | TRBD1 | CASNRGSTDTQYF | TGTGCCAGCAACAGGGGTAGCACAGATACGCAGTATTTT
. | TRBJ2-5 | TRBV2 | TRBD1 | CASDRDRVQETQYF | TGTGCCAGCGACCGGGACAGGGTCCAAGAGACCCAGTACTTC
. | TRBJ1-3 | TRBV18 | . | CASSPTGTSGNTIYF | TGTGCCAGCTCACCAACAGGGACCTCAGGAAACACCATATATTTT
once | TRBJ2-1 | TRBV6-4 | TRBD1 | CASARQGVGYNEQFF | TGTGCCAGCGCGAGACAGGGGGTGGGCTACAATGAGCAGTTCTTC
. | TRBJ1-6 | TRBV7-9 | TRBD1 | CASSSEQGANNSPLHF | TGTGCCAGCAGCTCCGAACAGGGGGCAAATAATTCACCCCTCCACTTT
. | TRBJ1-1 | TRBV6-5 | . | CASSYGQNTEAFF | TGTGCCAGCAGTTACGGACAGAACACTGAAGCTTTCTTT
. | TRBJ1-5 | TRBV10-1 | TRBD1 | CASRGTGGNNQPQHF | TGCGCCAGCAGGGGGACAGGGGGAAACAATCAGCCCCAGCATTTT
. | TRBJ1-4 | TRBV19 | . | CASSPKYSFATNEKLFF | TGTGCCAGTAGTCCCAAATACAGTTTTGCAACTAATGAAAAACTGTTTTTT
few | TRBJ2-3 | TRBV7-9 | . | CASSFLDSRGDTQYF | TGTGCCAGCAGCTTTTTGGACTCCCGGGGAGATACGCAGTATTTT
. | TRBJ1-2 | TRBV18 | . | CASSPSYEQNYGYTF | TGTGCCAGCTCACCAAGCTACGAACAGAACTATGGCTACACCTTC
. | TRBJ1-1 | TRBV2 | TRBD1 | CASSDGGQENTEAFF | TGTGCCAGCAGTGATGGGGGACAGGAGAACACTGAAGCTTTCTTT
. | TRBJ1-6 | TRBV7-2 | . | CASSLEGGAYNSPLHF | TGTGCCAGCAGCTTAGAGGGGGGGGCCTATAATTCACCCCTCCACTTT
. | TRBJ1-2 | TRBV7-2 | TRBD1 | CASSLLTGGKDGYTF | TGTGCCAGCAGCTTACTTACAGGGGGCAAAGATGGCTACACCTTC
. | TRBJ2-7 | TRBV5-8 | . | CASSLGRSSYEQYF | TGTGCCAGCAGCTTGGGACGGAGCTCCTACGAGCAGTACTTC
. | TRBJ1-2 | TRBV4-1 | TRBD1 | CASSQGQTKTF | TGCGCCAGCAGCCAGGGACAGACTAAAACCTTC
few | TRBJ2-7 | TRBV6-5 | . | CASSYSLWLSYEQYF | TGTGCCAGCAGTTACTCGCTTTGGCTCTCCTACGAGCAGTACTTC
. | TRBJ1-6 | TRBV11-2 | TRBD1 | CASKELTGTYNSPLHF | TGTGCCAGCAAGGAACTGACAGGGACCTATAATTCACCCCTCCACTTT
few | TRBJ2-5 | TRBV9 | . | CASSAIAEPPETQYF | TGTGCCAGCAGCGCGATAGCGGAGCCTCCGGAGACCCAGTACTTC
few | TRBJ1-1 | TRBV2 | TRBD1 | CASNRDRGSTEAFF | TGTGCCAGCAACCGGGACAGGGGTTCTACTGAAGCTTTCTTT
few | TRBJ2-3 | TRBV13 | TRBD2 | CASTPVGLAGDGGPDTQYF | TGTGCCAGCACCCCCGTAGGGCTAGCGGGGGACGGGGGTCCAGATACGCAGTATTTT
. | TRBJ1-2 | TRBV5-1 | . | CASSLRHGSYNYGYTF | TGCGCCAGCAGCTTACGACACGGCTCATATAACTATGGCTACACCTTC
few | TRBJ2-7 | TRBV5-1 | . | CACQEGGATYEQYF | TGCGCCTGCCAAGAGGGGGGGGCAACCTACGAGCAGTACTTC
. | TRBJ1-1 | TRBV29-1 | . | CSVEEGQGGEAFF | TGCAGCGTTGAAGAGGGGCAGGGCGGTGAAGCTTTCTTT